This TCR beta chain was recorded in a study of cytomegalovirus exposure and HLA in healthy donors. Study details: Later analysis reported that the approximately 130 validation repertoires shared the platform of the roughly 670 first-cohort repertoires. Study-level findings and limits: Cytomegalovirus-associated TCR beta chains were listed, numbering 150 to 200. In vitro testing confirmed a few CMV-associated chains as specific for CMV antigens.

Profiled with immunoSEQ multiplex PCR; TCRdb holds only in-frame clones, not every one. This sample has some 150,000 clones, with just under 90% found just once. Separate from the roughly 670-subject first cohort, the approximately 120-subject validation cohort was the one that the donors belonged to. A word on this clone: Antigen: not known.

The sequencing sample was made of PBMCs. The sequence was collected from a woman aged 25 to 45 in good health and CMV-seronegative.

CDR3: CASSQERGLPLSYEQYF. CDR3 bases: TGCGCCAGCAGCCAGGAAAGGGGACTGCCCCTCTCCTACGAGCAGTACTTC. This chain joins TRBV4-1 and TRBJ2-7; maybe TRBD2 (6 bases). V lost 3 bases, J lost 0 bases, and 18 bases lay in between. Germline CDR1 MGHRA, CDR2 YSYEKL. This CDR3 spans 17 amino acids.